The clone carrying this T cell receptor (beta chain) has a handful of counts. The antigen remains undetermined. Germline trimming cut 3 bases from V and 4 bases from J; bases unmatched to any gene: 10. The CDR3 extends over 16 amino acids. Germline V gene data show CDR1 as SGHDN and CDR2 as FVKESK. The record originates from a study of T cells after yellow fever vaccination. General observations from the study: Abundant clonotypes from the bulk population could have been carried over as contaminants into FACS-sorted repertoires. Researchers noted that a small share of clonotypes showed up in both CD4 and CD8 compartments.

TCR cDNA was made by 5'RACE template switching, adding a universal primer site and UMIs. In TCRdb, the 5' RACE reads were re-called with MiXCR into one record per CDR3 protein. Here the sample spans 610,000 or so distinct CDR3 sequences, 12% being singletons. The genes are TRBV14 and TRBJ2-7, with 9 positions matching TRBD1. The material was PBMCs, obtained on the day of the yellow fever booster vaccination. The clonotype comes from a man in his thirties or forties who received the YFV17D yellow fever vaccine. This CDR3 reads CASSHTGTGKLYEQYF. CDR3 nucleotides: TGTGCCAGCAGCCACACCGGGACAGGGAAGTTGTACGAGCAGTACTTC.